A single sample gave rise to the 7 T cell receptor beta chains below, sequenced in a study of response to subunit inactivated influenza vaccine. MiXCR was run by TCRdb on the RT-PCR reads, yielding one entry per CDR3 protein. The sample lists about 780,000 distinct CDR3 sequences, less than 20% seen once, with about 11% in the top ten. The source was PBMCs from blood, collected 5 days after vaccination. These receptors were obtained from a man aged 45 to 65 who received an inactivated influenza vaccine.

The J gene is TRBJ2-1, the V gene TRBV12-3 or TRBV12-4; 13 bases line up with TRBD2. Trimming cost V 5 bases and J 9 bases; bases outside gene matches: 10. The CDR3 is 16 amino acids. CDR3 nucleotides: TGTGCCAGCAGTCTTGGACTAGCGGGAGTCGGCGGTGAGCAGTTCTTC. Amino acid sequence: CASSLGLAGVGGEQFF.

The chain has TRBV20-1 and TRBJ2-7; weak D call: TRBD1 (6 bases). V shed 2 bases and J shed 7 bases, with 12 bases lying between them. Germline CDR1 and CDR2: DFQATT and SNEGSKA (reference sequence). The CDR3 covers 12 residues. CDR3 sequence: CSARPGTSEQYF. CDR3 nucleotide sequence: TGCAGTGCTAGACCCGGGACATCTGAGCAGTACTTC.

This sequence joins TRBV5-6 and TRBJ2-6, with D unclear. Germline V gene sequence: CDR1 SGHDT, CDR2 YYEEEE. The CDR3 covers 15 residues. V dropped 4 bases and J dropped 0 bases, with 8 bases sitting between them. The CDR3 DNA reads as TGTGCCAGCAGCCCGACATTCTCTGGGGCCAACGTCCTGACTTTC. Residues: CASSPTFSGANVLTF.

The chain couples TRBV6-2 or TRBV6-3 to TRBJ1-2; 7 nucleotides align to TRBD1. Unmatched junction bases numbered 6, after V lost 2 bases and J lost 6 bases. Germline values: CDR1 MNHEY, CDR2 SVGEGT. CDR3 length: 14 residues. CDR3 sequence (DNA): TGTGCCAGCAGTTACAGGGGGCGCCAAGATGGCTACACCTTC. It yields the protein CASSYRGRQDGYTF.

This clonotype was detected a few times. The chain uses TRBV5-5 and TRBJ1-5; TRBD1 matches 7 bases. The length of the CDR3 is 14 residues. Germline V CDR1 and CDR2: SGHKS, YYEKEE (reference sequence). The trim removed 4 bases at V and 5 bases at J, leaving 6 bases unmatched. This CDR3 is CASSEGGWDQPQHF. For the CDR3, the DNA is TGTGCCAGCAGCGAAGGGGGCTGGGATCAGCCCCAGCATTTT.

In its sample, this clonotype was seen a few times. The chain recombines TRBV10-2 with TRBJ2-1, with 11 bases aligning to TRBD2. Trimming cost V 5 bases and J 0 bases; bases outside gene matches: 15. This CDR3 has 20 residues. The germline gives CDR1 WSHSY, CDR2 SAAADI. CDR3 in DNA: TGCGCCAGCAGTACCCTGGTCTCTAGCGGGAGGATAAACTCCTACAATGAGCAGTTCTTC. The encoded protein is CASSTLVSSGRINSYNEQFF.

This chain uses TRBV12-3 or TRBV12-4 with TRBJ1-2; D possibly corresponds to TRBD1 (6 bases). The CDR3 loop spans 12 amino acids. V was cut by 3 bases and J by 8 bases, with 10 bases left in between. The CDR3 loop reads CASSLLRGGYTF. The DNA for the CDR3 is TGTGCCAGCAGTTTGTTAAGGGGGGGCTACACCTTC.